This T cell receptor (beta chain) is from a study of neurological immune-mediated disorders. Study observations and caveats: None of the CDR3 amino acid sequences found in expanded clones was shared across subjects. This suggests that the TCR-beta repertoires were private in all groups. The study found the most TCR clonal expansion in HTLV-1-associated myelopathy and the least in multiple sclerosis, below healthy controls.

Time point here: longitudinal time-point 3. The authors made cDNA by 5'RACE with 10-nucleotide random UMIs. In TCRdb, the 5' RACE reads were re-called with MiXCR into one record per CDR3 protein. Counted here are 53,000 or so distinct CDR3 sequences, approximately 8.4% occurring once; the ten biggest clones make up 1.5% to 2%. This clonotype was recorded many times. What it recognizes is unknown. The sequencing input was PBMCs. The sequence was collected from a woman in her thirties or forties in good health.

CDR3 sequence reads: CASSLVVSGDTQYF. The CDR3 DNA sequence: TGTGCCAGCAGCTTAGTTGTCTCGGGTGATACGCAGTATTTT. V gene TRBV7-2 combines with J gene TRBJ2-3; D not certain. The V end lost 1 base, the J end lost 6 bases, and 11 bases lay between the germline ends. Germline V gives CDR1 SGHTA, CDR2 FQGNSA. CDR3 size: 14 residues.